This entry features one TCR beta chain sequence. The sample originates from a study of cytotoxic CD8 clonotypes in ibrutinib-treated CLL. Germline values: CDR1 MNHNS, CDR2 SASEGT. The CDR3 is 15 amino acids. Deletions cut 7 bases from V and 3 bases from J, with 16 bases between. The assay was immunoSEQ multiplex PCR, and TCRdb's table has in-frame clones only and misses some. The table includes around 140,000 clones, about three quarters detected once. The source of this sequence is a human donor with chronic lymphocytic leukemia. This chain connects TRBV6-1 to TRBJ2-1; D gene unclear. Here the sequenced sample was PBMCs, taken after 24 months of ibrutinib treatment. The CDR3 here is CASTTAWADYNEQFF. CDR3 DNA sequence: TGTGCCAGCACCACAGCCTGGGCGGACTACAATGAGCAGTTCTTC.